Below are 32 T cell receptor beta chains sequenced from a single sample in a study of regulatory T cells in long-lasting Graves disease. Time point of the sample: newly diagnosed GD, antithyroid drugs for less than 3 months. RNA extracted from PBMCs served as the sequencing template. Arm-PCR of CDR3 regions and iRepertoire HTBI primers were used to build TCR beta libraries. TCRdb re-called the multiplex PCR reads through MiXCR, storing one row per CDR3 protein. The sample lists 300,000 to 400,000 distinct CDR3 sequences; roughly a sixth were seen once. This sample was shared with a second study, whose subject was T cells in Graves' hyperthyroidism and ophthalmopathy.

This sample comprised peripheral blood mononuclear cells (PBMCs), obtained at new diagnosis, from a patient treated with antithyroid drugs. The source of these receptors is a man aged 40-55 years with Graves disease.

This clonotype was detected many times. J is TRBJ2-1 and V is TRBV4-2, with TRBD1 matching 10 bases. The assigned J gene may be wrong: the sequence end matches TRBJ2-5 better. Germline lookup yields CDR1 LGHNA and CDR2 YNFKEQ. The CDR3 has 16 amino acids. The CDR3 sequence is CASSQEVGQGRETQYF. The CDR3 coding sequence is TGTGCCAGCAGCCAAGAGGTGGGACAGGGGCGAGAGACCCAGTACTTC.

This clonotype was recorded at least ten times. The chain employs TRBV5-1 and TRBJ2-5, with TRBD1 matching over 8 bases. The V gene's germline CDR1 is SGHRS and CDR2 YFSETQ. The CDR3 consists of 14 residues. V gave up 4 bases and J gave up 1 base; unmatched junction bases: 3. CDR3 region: CASSVDRVQETQYF. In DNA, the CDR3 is TGCGCCAGCAGCGTGGACAGGGTCCAAGAGACCCAGTACTTC.

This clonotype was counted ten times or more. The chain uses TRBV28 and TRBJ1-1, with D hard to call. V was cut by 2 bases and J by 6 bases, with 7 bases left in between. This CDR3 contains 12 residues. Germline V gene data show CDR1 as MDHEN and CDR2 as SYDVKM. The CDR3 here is CASSLGRAEAFF. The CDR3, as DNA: TGTGCCAGCAGTTTAGGCCGGGCTGAAGCTTTCTTT.

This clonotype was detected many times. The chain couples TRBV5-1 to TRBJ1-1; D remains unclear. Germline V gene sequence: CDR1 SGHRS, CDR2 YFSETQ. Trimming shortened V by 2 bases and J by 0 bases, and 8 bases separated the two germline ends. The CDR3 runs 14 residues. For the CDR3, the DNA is TGCGCCAGCAGCTTCCGAGGGATGAACACTGAAGCTTTCTTT. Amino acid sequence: CASSFRGMNTEAFF.

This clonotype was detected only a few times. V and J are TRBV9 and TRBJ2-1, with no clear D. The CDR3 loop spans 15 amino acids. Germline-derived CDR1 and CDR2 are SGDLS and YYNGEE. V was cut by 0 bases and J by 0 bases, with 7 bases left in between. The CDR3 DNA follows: TGTGCCAGCAGCGTAGGTGCCAACTCCTACAATGAGCAGTTCTTC. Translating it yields CASSVGANSYNEQFF.

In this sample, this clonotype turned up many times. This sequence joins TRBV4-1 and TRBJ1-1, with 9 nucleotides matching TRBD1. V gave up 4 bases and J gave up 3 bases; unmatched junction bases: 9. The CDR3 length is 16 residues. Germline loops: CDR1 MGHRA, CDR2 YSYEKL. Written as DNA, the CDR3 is TGCGCCAGCAGCCGCAGGGGGACAGGGATGGACACTGAAGCTTTCTTT. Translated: CASSRRGTGMDTEAFF.

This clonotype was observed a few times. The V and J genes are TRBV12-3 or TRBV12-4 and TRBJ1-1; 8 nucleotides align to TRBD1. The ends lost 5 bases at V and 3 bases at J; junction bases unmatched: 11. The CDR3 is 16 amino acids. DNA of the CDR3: TGTGCCAGCAGTCGACGGACAGGGCCCTTGTACACTGAAGCTTTCTTT. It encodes CASSRRTGPLYTEAFF.

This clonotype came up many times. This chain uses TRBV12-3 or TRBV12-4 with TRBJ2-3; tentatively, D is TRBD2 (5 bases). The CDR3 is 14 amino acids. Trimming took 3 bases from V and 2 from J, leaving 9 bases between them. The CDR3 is CASSFGLPTDTQYF. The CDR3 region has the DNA TGTGCCAGCAGTTTCGGACTGCCCACAGATACGCAGTATTTT.

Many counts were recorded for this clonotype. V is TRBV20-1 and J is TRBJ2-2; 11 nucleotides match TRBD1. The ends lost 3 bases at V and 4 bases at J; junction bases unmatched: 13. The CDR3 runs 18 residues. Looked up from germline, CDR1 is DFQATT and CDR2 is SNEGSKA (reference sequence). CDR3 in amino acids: CSARGRGQGVDSTGELFF. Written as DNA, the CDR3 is TGCAGTGCTAGGGGGAGGGGACAGGGGGTTGATAGCACCGGGGAGCTGTTTTTT.

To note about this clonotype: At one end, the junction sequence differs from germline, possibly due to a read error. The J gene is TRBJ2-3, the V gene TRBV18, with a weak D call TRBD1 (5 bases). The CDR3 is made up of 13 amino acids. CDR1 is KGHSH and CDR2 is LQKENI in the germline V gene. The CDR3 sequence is CASSGSSTGTQYF. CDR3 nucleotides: TGTGCCAGCTCAGGAAGCAGCACAGGTACGCAGTATTTT.

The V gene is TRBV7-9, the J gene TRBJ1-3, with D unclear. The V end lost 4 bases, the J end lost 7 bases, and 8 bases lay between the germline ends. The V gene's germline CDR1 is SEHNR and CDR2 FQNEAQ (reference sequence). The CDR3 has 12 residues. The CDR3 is CASSSTSNTIYF. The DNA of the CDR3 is TGTGCCAGCAGCTCCACATCGAACACCATATATTTT.

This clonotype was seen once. The CDR3 DNA reads as TGCGCCAGCAGCCCCGAGCCGGGGGCTTTTGAGCAGTTCTTC. Its translation: CASSPEPGAFEQFF. The V call is TRBV4-3, the J call TRBJ2-1, with D perhaps TRBD1 or TRBD2 (6 bases each). Germline V lookup: CDR1 LGHNA, CDR2 YSLEER. The CDR3 has 14 amino acids. V was shortened by 4 bases and J by 9 bases, with 16 bases between the two germline ends.

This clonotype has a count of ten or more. The CDR3 region is CASRQGADYNEQFF. CDR3 DNA: TGTGCCAGCAGGCAGGGGGCGGACTACAATGAGCAGTTCTTC. This chain links TRBV7-3 with TRBJ2-1; 8 bases agree with TRBD1. The CDR3 is 14 amino acids. The V segment lost 6 bases and the J segment 3 bases; nucleotides outside the gene matches: 4. CDR1 is SGHTA, CDR2 FQGTGA, per germline.

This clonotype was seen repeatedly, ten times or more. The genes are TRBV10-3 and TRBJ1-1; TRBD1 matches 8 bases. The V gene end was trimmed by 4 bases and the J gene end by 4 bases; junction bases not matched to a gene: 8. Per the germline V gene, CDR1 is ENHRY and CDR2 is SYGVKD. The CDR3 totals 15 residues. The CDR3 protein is CAISAVGQGITEAFF. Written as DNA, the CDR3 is TGTGCCATCAGTGCTGTAGGACAGGGCATCACTGAAGCTTTCTTT.

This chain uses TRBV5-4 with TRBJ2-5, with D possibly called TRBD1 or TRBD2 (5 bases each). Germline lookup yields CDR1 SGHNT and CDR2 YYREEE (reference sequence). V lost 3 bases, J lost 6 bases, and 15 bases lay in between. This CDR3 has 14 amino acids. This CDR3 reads CASSSGTLYKTQYF. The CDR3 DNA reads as TGTGCCAGCAGCTCAGGGACCCTATACAAGACCCAGTACTTC.

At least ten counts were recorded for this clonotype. The CDR3 loop is CASSYGQGQETQYF. DNA of the CDR3: TGCGCCAGCAGCTACGGACAGGGGCAAGAGACCCAGTACTTC. V gene TRBV5-1 combines with J gene TRBJ2-5; 9 nucleotides line up with TRBD1. V gave up 3 bases and J gave up 2 bases; unmatched junction bases: 2. This CDR3 has 14 residues. Germline V gene data show CDR1 as SGHRS and CDR2 as YFSETQ. The entire variable domain, with the rest obtained from reference TRBV5-1 and TRBJ2-5, is as follows: KAGVTQTPRYLIKTRGQQVTLSCSPISGHRSVSWYQQTPGQGLQFLFEYFSETQRNKGNFPGRFSGRQFSNSRSEMNVSTLELGDSALYLCASSYGQGQETQYFGPGTRLLVL.

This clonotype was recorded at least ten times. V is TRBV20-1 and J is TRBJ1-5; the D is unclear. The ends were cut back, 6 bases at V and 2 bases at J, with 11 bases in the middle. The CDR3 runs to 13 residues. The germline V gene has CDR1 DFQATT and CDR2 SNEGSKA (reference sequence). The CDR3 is CSASPERNQPQHF. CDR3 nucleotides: TGCAGTGCCAGCCCGGAGCGCAATCAGCCCCAGCATTTT.

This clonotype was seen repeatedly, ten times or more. CDR3 DNA sequence: TGTGCCAGCAGCTTACCCCCTTCAGGGGCCTACACTGAAGCTTTCTTT. Residues: CASSLPPSGAYTEAFF. The V call is TRBV7-2, the J call TRBJ1-1; maybe TRBD1 (6 bases). Trimming shortened V by 2 bases and J by 3 bases, and 16 bases separated the two germline ends. The CDR3 length is 16 residues. Germline CDR1 reads SGHTA; CDR2 reads FQGNSA. The complete variable domain, with remaining parts taken from reference TRBV7-2 and TRBJ1-1, reads GAGVSQSPSNKVTEKGKDVELRCDPISGHTALYWYRQSLGQGLEFLIYFQGNSAPDKSGLPSDRFSAERTGGSVSTLTIQRTQQEDSAVYLCASSLPPSGAYTEAFFGQGTRLTVV.

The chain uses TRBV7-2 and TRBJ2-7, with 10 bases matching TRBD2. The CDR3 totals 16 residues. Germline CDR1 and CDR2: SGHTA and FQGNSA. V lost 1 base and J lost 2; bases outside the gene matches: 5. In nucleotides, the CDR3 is TGTGCCAGCAGCTTAGGGGCTAGCGGGGGAGCCTACGAGCAGTACTTC. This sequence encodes CASSLGASGGAYEQYF.

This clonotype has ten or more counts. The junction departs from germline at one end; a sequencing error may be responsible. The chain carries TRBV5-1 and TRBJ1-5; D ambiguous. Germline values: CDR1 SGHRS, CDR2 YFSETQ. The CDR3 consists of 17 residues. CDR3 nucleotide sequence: TGTGCCAGCAGCCGCGGGTCGTACACCCCGGAACATCAGCCCCAGCATTTT. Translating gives CASSRGSYTPEHQPQHF. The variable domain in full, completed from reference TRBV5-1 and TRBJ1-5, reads KAGVTQTPRYLIKTRGQQVTLSCSPISGHRSVSWYQQTPGQGLQFLFEYFSETQRNKGNFPGRFSGRQFSNSRSEMNVSTLELGDSALYLCASSRGSYTPEHQPQHFGDGTRLSIL.

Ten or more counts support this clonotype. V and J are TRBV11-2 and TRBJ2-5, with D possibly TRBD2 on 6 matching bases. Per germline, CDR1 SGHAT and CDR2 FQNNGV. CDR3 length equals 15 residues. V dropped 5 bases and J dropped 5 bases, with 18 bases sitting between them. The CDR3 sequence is CASSPDYGSSETQYF. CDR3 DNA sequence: TGTGCCAGCAGCCCGGACTATGGGTCGAGTGAGACCCAGTACTTC.

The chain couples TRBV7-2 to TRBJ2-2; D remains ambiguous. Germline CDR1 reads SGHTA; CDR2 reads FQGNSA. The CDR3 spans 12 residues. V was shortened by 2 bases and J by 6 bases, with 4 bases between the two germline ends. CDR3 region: CASSLYPGELFF. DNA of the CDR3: TGTGCCAGCAGCTTATATCCCGGGGAGCTGTTTTTT.

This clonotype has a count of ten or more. For the CDR3, the DNA is TGTGCCAGCAGCCCATCTCGGACAGATACGCAGTATTTT. This codes for CASSPSRTDTQYF. The chain joins TRBV7-8 to TRBJ2-3; the D is unclear. The CDR3 contains 13 residues. Trimming cost V 5 bases and J 3 bases, with 9 bases left between them. Germline CDR1 is SGHVS and CDR2 is FQNEAQ.

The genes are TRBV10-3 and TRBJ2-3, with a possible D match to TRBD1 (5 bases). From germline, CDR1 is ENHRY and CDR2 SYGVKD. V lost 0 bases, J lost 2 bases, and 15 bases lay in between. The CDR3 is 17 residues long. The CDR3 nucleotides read TGTGCCATCAGTGAGTCCACGGGTTTGGGGCCCACAGATACGCAGTATTTT. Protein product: CAISESTGLGPTDTQYF.

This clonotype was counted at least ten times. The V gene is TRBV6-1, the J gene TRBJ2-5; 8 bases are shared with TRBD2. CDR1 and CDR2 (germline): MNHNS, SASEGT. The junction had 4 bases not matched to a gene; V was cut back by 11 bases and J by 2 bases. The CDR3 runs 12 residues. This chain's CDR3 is CAGQRGQETQYF. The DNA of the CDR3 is TGTGCCGGCCAGCGGGGGCAAGAGACCCAGTACTTC.

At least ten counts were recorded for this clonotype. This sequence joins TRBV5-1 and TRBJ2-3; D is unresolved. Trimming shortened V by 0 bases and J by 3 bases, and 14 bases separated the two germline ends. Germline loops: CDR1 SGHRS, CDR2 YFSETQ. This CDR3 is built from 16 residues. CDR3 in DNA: TGCGCCAGCAGCTTGGCCGGTGCGCGAGGAACAGATACGCAGTATTTT. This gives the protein CASSLAGARGTDTQYF.

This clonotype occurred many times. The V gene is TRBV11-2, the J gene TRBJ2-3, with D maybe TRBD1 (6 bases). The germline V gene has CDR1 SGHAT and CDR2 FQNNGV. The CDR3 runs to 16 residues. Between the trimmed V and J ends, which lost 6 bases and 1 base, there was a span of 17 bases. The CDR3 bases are TGTGCCAGCAGTCGCTGGGGGCTGATAGGCACAGATACGCAGTATTTT. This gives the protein CASSRWGLIGTDTQYF.

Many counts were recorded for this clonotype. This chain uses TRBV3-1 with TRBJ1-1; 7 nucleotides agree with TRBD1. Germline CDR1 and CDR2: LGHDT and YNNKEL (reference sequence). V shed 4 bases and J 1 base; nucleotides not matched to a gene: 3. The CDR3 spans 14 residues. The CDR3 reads CASSRNRGNTEAFF. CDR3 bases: TGTGCCAGCAGCCGAAACAGGGGGAACACTGAAGCTTTCTTT. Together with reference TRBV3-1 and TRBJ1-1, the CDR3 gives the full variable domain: DTAVSQTPKYLVTQMGNDKSIKCEQNLGHDTMYWYKQDSKKFLKIMFSYNNKELIINETVPNRFSPKSPDKAHLNLHINSLELGDSAVYFCASSRNRGNTEAFFGQGTRLTVV.

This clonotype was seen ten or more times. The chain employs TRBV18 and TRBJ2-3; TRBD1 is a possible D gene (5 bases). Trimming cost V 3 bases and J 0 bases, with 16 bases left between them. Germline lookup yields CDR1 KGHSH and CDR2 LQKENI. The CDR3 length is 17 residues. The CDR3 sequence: CASSPPTRQTSTDTQYF. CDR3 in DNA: TGTGCCAGCTCACCCCCCACACGACAGACAAGCACAGATACGCAGTATTTT.

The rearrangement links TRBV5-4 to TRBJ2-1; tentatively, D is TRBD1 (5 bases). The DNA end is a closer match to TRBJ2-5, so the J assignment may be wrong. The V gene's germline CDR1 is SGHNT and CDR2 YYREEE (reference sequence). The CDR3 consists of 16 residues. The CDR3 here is CASSLGVKSNGETQYF. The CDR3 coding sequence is TGTGCCAGCAGCTTAGGGGTTAAAAGTAACGGAGAGACCCAGTACTTC.

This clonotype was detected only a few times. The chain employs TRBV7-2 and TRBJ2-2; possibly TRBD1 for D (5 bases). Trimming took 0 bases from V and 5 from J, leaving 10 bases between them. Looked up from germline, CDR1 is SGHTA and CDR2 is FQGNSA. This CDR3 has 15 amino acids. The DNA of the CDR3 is TGTGCCAGCAGCTTAGCCGTCAGGGATACCGGGGAGCTGTTTTTT. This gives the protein CASSLAVRDTGELFF.

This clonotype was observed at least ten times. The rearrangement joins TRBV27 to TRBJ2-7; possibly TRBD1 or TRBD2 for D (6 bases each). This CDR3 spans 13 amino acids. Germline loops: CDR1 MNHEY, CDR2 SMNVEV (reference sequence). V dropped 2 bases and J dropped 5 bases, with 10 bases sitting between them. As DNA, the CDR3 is TGTGCCAGCAGTTTAAAGGGGGGCCACGAGCAGTACTTC. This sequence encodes CASSLKGGHEQYF.